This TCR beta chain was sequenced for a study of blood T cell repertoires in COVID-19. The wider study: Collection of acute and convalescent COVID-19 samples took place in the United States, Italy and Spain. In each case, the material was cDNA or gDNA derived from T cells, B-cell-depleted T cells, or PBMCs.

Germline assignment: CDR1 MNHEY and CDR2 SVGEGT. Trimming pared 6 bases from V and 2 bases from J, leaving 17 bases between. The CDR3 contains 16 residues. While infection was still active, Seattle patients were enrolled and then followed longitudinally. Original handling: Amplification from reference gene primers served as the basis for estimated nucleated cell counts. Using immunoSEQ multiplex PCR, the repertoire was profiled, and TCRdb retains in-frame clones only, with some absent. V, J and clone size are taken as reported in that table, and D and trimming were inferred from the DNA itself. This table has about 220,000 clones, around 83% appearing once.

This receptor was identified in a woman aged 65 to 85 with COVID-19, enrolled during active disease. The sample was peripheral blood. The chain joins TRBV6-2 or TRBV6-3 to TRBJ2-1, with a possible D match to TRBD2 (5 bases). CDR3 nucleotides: TGTGCCAGCAGCCTTGGAGGTGGGAGCACCTACAATGAGCAGTTCTTC. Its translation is CASSLGGGSTYNEQFF.